Each of the 11 T cell receptor beta chains below was sequenced from the same sample in a study of T cells in Graves' hyperthyroidism and ophthalmopathy. Amplified regions were TCR beta CDR3 sequences from RNA transcripts. Researchers ran a first-round RT-PCR on the TCR CDR3 using the HTBI primer set. TCRdb reprocessed the multiplex PCR reads with MiXCR, giving one entry per CDR3 protein. The sample includes hundreds of thousands of distinct CDR3 sequences, around a sixth seen only once; the top ten take roughly 14%. The sequenced sample consisted of blood. The receptors stem from a woman between 18 and 29 years old with Graves' hyperthyroidism.

This clonotype was recorded a few times. The chain recombines TRBV12-3 or TRBV12-4 with TRBJ2-7; 7 bases fit TRBD1. J gave up 5 bases and V 6 bases, and 7 bases lay outside the gene matches. This CDR3 is 13 amino acids long. The CDR3 reads CASRPYRGHEQYF. The CDR3 DNA reads TGTGCCAGCAGGCCATACAGGGGTCACGAGCAGTACTTC.

The CDR3 here is CASSLRPSLDTGELFF. DNA for the CDR3: TGCGCCAGCAGCTTACGGCCGTCCTTGGACACCGGGGAGCTGTTTTTT. This chain connects TRBV5-1 to TRBJ2-2; D gene uncertain. The CDR3 loop spans 16 amino acids. CDR1 SGHRS and CDR2 YFSETQ come from the germline V gene. Trimming stripped 2 bases from V and 3 bases from J, with 14 bases between.

This clonotype was seen only a few times. The chain employs TRBV3-1 and TRBJ2-7; no clear D gene. Trimming left V 0 bases short and J 0 bases short, with 9 bases between. The CDR3 sequence is 15 residues long. Germline V gene lookup returns CDR1 LGHDT and CDR2 YNNKEL (reference sequence). DNA for the CDR3: TGTGCCAGCAGCCAAGATGGCCAAGACTCCTACGAGCAGTACTTC. Its translation: CASSQDGQDSYEQYF.

J is TRBJ1-2 and V is TRBV5-6; the D is unclear. Trimming removed 3 bases at V and 4 bases at J, with 22 bases between. Germline assignment: CDR1 SGHDT and CDR2 YYEEEE. The CDR3 contains 17 residues. CDR3 sequence: CASSSSILHGPVYGYTF. CDR3 sequence (DNA): TGTGCCAGCAGCTCCTCAATCCTACACGGACCCGTCTATGGCTACACCTTC.

This clonotype has at least ten counts. The genes are TRBV29-1 and TRBJ1-2; D possibly corresponds to TRBD1 (5 bases). Germline V CDR1 and CDR2: SQVTM, ANQGSEA. Trimming pared 4 bases from V and 8 bases from J, leaving 23 bases between. The CDR3 is 15 residues long. This chain's CDR3 is CSVGVVGAVWSGYTF. The CDR3 coding sequence is TGCAGCGTTGGCGTGGTCGGGGCAGTTTGGTCGGGCTACACCTTC. The whole variable domain, remainder taken from reference TRBV29-1 and TRBJ1-2, is SAVISQKPSRDICQRGTSLTIQCQVDSQVTMMFWYRQQPGQSLTLIATANQGSEATYESGFVIDKFPISRPNLTFSTLTVSNMSPEDSSIYLCSVGVVGAVWSGYTFGSGTRLTVV.

This clonotype showed up just a few times. V and J are TRBV6-1 and TRBJ2-2; tentative D call: TRBD2 (6 bases). The CDR3 sequence is 17 residues long. V was cut by 7 bases and J by 4 bases, with 22 bases left in between. CDR1 and CDR2 (germline): MNHNS, SASEGT. CDR3 residues: CASTLGGITRITGELFF. The CDR3 coding sequence is TGTGCCAGCACCCTGGGGGGTATCACACGTATCACCGGGGAGCTGTTTTTT.

The table lists this clonotype with a few counts. This sequence joins TRBV7-3 and TRBJ2-7, with 9 bases fitting TRBD1. The germline V gene has CDR1 SGHTA and CDR2 FQGTGA. Trimming removed 5 bases from V and 3 bases from J; junction bases left unmatched: 5. This CDR3 spans 14 amino acids. The CDR3 region has the DNA TGTGCCAGCAGCGCCAAGGGACAGGGCTACGAGCAGTACTTC. Translating gives CASSAKGQGYEQYF. Full variable domain (remainder filled in from reference TRBV7-3 and TRBJ2-7): GAGVSQTPSNKVTEKGKYVELRCDPISGHTALYWYRQSLGQGPEFLIYFQGTGAADDSGLPNDRFFAVRPEGSVSTLKIQRTERGDSAVYLCASSAKGQGYEQYFGPGTRLTVT.

There are many counts of this clonotype. The chain recombines TRBV20-1 with TRBJ2-7, with 10 bases aligning to TRBD2. Germline-derived CDR1 and CDR2 are DFQATT and SNEGSKA (reference sequence). The CDR3 is 14 amino acids. Trimming at V came to 2 bases and at J to 5 bases, leaving 6 bases not matched to a gene. The CDR3, as DNA: TGCAGTGCTAGAAGCGGGGGGGATGTGAACGAGCAGTACTTC. Translation gives CSARSGGDVNEQYF.

In this sample, this clonotype turned up a few times. The chain has TRBV4-1 and TRBJ1-2; 8 nucleotides agree with TRBD1. V lost 0 bases and J lost 8; bases outside the gene matches: 5. Germline V gives CDR1 MGHRA, CDR2 YSYEKL. This CDR3 spans 14 amino acids. CDR3 amino acids: CASSQERQGRGYTF. The CDR3, as DNA: TGCGCCAGCAGCCAAGAGCGACAGGGGAGAGGCTACACCTTC.

The chain is built from TRBV19 and TRBJ1-5, with D uncertain. The CDR3 runs to 13 residues. Germline V gives CDR1 LNHDA, CDR2 SQIVND (reference sequence). V gave up 1 base and J gave up 6 bases, with 7 bases separating them. The CDR3 spells CASSIASPQPQHF. The CDR3 bases are TGTGCCAGTAGTATAGCTAGCCCTCAGCCCCAGCATTTT.

The V call is TRBV7-6, the J call TRBJ2-2; 10 bases fit TRBD2. This CDR3 is built from 17 residues. After removal of 1 base from V and 4 bases from J, the junction contained 6 bases not matched to a gene. Germline-derived CDR1 and CDR2 are SGHVS and FNYEAQ. The CDR3 bases are TGTGCCAGCAGCTTAGAGCCTAGCGGGAGTTTCACCGGGGAGCTGTTTTTT. Translated: CASSLEPSGSFTGELFF.